The 20 T cell receptor beta chains presented below share a single source sample, sequenced in a study of T cell clones after liver transplantation. The table came from immunoSEQ multiplex PCR; TCRdb's copy has only in-frame clones and leaves some out. This table has tens of thousands of clones, roughly nine tenths appearing once. The material was CD4+ T cells from blood, obtained before liver transplant. These receptors all stem from a human donor who received a liver transplant.

The chain has TRBV5-1 and TRBJ2-2, with 11 bases aligning to TRBD2. This CDR3 contains 15 residues. Germline lookup yields CDR1 SGHRS and CDR2 YFSETQ. Unmatched junction bases numbered 1, after V lost 2 bases and J lost 4 bases. CDR3 residues: CASSFGTSGTGELFF. The CDR3 DNA follows: TGCGCCAGCAGCTTCGGGACTAGCGGCACCGGGGAGCTGTTTTTT.

The genes are TRBV19 and TRBJ1-2; TRBD1 matches 7 bases. The CDR3 sequence is 16 residues long. The V and J ends lost 4 bases and 2 bases, in that order; junction bases with no gene match: 10. Germline V gene sequence: CDR1 LNHDA, CDR2 SQIVND (reference sequence). CDR3 region: CASSKTLPGQNYGYTF. CDR3 DNA: TGTGCCAGTAGTAAGACGCTGCCGGGACAGAACTATGGCTACACCTTC.

V gene TRBV9 combines with J gene TRBJ2-3; D may be TRBD2 (5 bases). The CDR3 is made up of 15 amino acids. Germline V gives CDR1 SGDLS, CDR2 YYNGEE. Trimming cost V 0 bases and J 3 bases, with 11 bases left between them. Written as DNA, the CDR3 is TGTGCCAGCAGCGTAGACGGGGTTGGGACAGATACGCAGTATTTT. Protein product: CASSVDGVGTDTQYF.

V gene TRBV30 combines with J gene TRBJ2-5, with D perhaps TRBD2 (6 bases). CDR3 length: 15 residues. CDR1 is GTSNPN and CDR2 is SVGIG in the germline V gene (reference sequence). Trimming took off 0 bases at V and 5 bases at J, with 16 bases between the two ends. The CDR3 DNA sequence: TGTGCCTGGAGTGTAATTGGTAGCGGCGTGGAGACCCAGTACTTC. Translating it yields CAWSVIGSGVETQYF.

The chain is built from TRBV5-4 and TRBJ2-7; 8 nucleotides line up with TRBD2. Germline CDR1 is SGHNT and CDR2 is YYREEE (reference sequence). V trimming: 4 bases; J trimming: 4 bases; junction bases outside the gene matches: 4. This CDR3 region has 13 residues. CDR3 sequence: CASSVAGPYEQYF. DNA of the CDR3: TGTGCCAGCAGCGTAGCGGGACCTTACGAGCAGTACTTC.

The J gene is TRBJ2-5, the V gene TRBV6-1, with a tentative D call TRBD1 (6 bases). Trimming took 5 bases from V and 2 from J, leaving 15 bases between them. Germline V gives CDR1 MNHNS, CDR2 SASEGT. CDR3 size: 15 residues. This CDR3 is CASSLGPGAQETQYF. The CDR3 DNA reads TGTGCCAGCAGTCTAGGCCCAGGGGCACAAGAGACCCAGTACTTC.

The table lists this clone with a few counts. This chain joins TRBV4-1 and TRBJ2-3, with D perhaps matching TRBD2 (6 bases). CDR1 MGHRA and CDR2 YSYEKL come from the germline V gene. CDR3 length equals 17 residues. With 1 base removed from V and 5 bases from J, the gap between germline ends came to 19 bases. As DNA, the CDR3 is TGCGCCAGCAGCCAAGGGCCGAAACTAGCCGGGGTAGATACGCAGTATTTT. It translates to CASSQGPKLAGVDTQYF.

This chain links TRBV10-3 with TRBJ1-1; D is possibly TRBD1 (5 bases). In germline, CDR1 is ENHRY, CDR2 SYGVKD. V gave up 6 bases and J gave up 2 bases, with 7 bases separating them. CDR3 length equals 12 residues. The CDR3 protein is CAIRGDNTEAFF. DNA of the CDR3: TGTGCCATCAGAGGGGACAACACTGAAGCTTTCTTT.

The chain carries TRBV5-4 and TRBJ1-1; no firm D call. This CDR3 spans 12 amino acids. Germline-derived CDR1 and CDR2 are SGHNT and YYREEE (reference sequence). V dropped 4 bases and J dropped 7 bases, with 11 bases sitting between them. In DNA, the CDR3 is TGTGCCAGCAGCGATACCGACCGTGAAGCTTTCTTT. Its protein is CASSDTDREAFF.

The rearrangement uses TRBV6-1 and TRBJ2-2; 8 positions agree with TRBD2. From germline, CDR1 is MNHNS and CDR2 SASEGT. Trimming cost V 10 bases and J 4 bases; bases outside gene matches: 11. There are 15 residues in the CDR3. This chain's CDR3 is CATIFSGTGTGELFF. CDR3 nucleotide sequence: TGTGCCACCATCTTTAGCGGGACGGGCACCGGGGAGCTGTTTTTT.

V and J are TRBV5-1 and TRBJ1-1; D is unresolved. This CDR3 is built from 13 residues. Trimming removed 4 bases from V and 1 base from J, with 8 bases in between. From germline, CDR1 is SGHRS and CDR2 YFSETQ. CDR3 bases: TGCGCCAGCAGCGCCAACCCGAACACTGAAGCTTTCTTT. Protein product: CASSANPNTEAFF. Combining the CDR3 with reference TRBV5-1 and TRBJ1-1 gives the whole variable domain KAGVTQTPRYLIKTRGQQVTLSCSPISGHRSVSWYQQTPGQGLQFLFEYFSETQRNKGNFPGRFSGRQFSNSRSEMNVSTLELGDSALYLCASSANPNTEAFFGQGTRLTVV.

The genes are TRBV28 and TRBJ1-1; D remains ambiguous. V lost 3 bases, J lost 0 bases, and 2 bases lay in between. The CDR3 has 12 amino acids. Looked up from germline, CDR1 is MDHEN and CDR2 is SYDVKM. CDR3 region: CASSLMNTEAFF. For the CDR3, the DNA is TGTGCCAGCAGTTTGATGAACACTGAAGCTTTCTTT. Full variable domain (missing parts from reference TRBV28 and TRBJ1-1): DVKVTQSSRYLVKRTGEKVFLECVQDMDHENMFWYRQDPGLGLRLIYFSYDVKMKEKGDIPEGYSVSREKKERFSLILESASTNQTSMYLCASSLMNTEAFFGQGTRLTVV.

V and J are TRBV2 and TRBJ2-2; 8 bases map to TRBD2. J was trimmed by 3 bases and V by 2 bases; bases with no gene match: 5. Per germline, CDR1 SNHLY and CDR2 FYNNEI. This CDR3 comprises 16 residues. The CDR3 sequence: CASSELGLGDTGELFF. The CDR3 bases are TGTGCCAGCAGTGAATTGGGACTAGGGGACACCGGGGAGCTGTTTTTT. Combining the CDR3 with reference TRBV2 and TRBJ2-2 gives the whole variable domain EPEVTQTPSHQVTQMGQEVILRCVPISNHLYFYWYRQILGQKVEFLVSFYNNEISEKSEIFDDQFSVERPDGSNFTLKIRSTKLEDSAMYFCASSELGLGDTGELFFGEGSRLTVL.

The rearrangement uses TRBV10-3 and TRBJ2-7; 7 bases fit TRBD1. The CDR3 consists of 14 residues. CDR1 ENHRY and CDR2 SYGVKD come from the germline V gene. Trimming cost V 7 bases and J 5 bases; bases outside gene matches: 11. CDR3 nucleotides: TGTGCCATCACCCCGGGACAGTTTGTGAACGAGCAGTACTTC. It specifies CAITPGQFVNEQYF.

J is TRBJ2-1 and V is TRBV7-9, with 13 bases fitting TRBD2. The CDR3 contains 16 residues. The V gene end was trimmed by 1 base and the J gene end by 5 bases; junction bases not matched to a gene: 2. Germline CDR1 SEHNR, CDR2 FQNEAQ (reference sequence). CDR3 DNA sequence: TGTGCCAGCAGCTTAGGACTAGCGGGAGGAGACAATGAGCAGTTCTTC. It codes for CASSLGLAGGDNEQFF.

The count of this clone is one. V gene TRBV6-5 combines with J gene TRBJ1-4; the D gene is possibly TRBD1 (5 bases). Trimming cost V 6 bases and J 4 bases, with 12 bases left between them. The CDR3 length is 14 residues. Germline V gene lookup returns CDR1 MNHEY and CDR2 SVGAGI. In nucleotides, the CDR3 is TGTGCCAGCAGCTTAGACAGAAATAATGAAAAACTGTTTTTT. Amino acid sequence: CASSLDRNNEKLFF.

The J gene is TRBJ2-7, the V gene TRBV18, with D perhaps TRBD1 (5 bases). Germline CDR1 KGHSH, CDR2 LQKENI. The CDR3 length is 16 residues. The V end lost 9 bases, the J end lost 2 bases, and 23 bases lay between the germline ends. The CDR3 DNA reads TGTGCCAGTTCAATTAGGGGTCAGACCGGAGCCTACGAGCAGTACTTC. Its protein is CASSIRGQTGAYEQYF.

The chain couples TRBV7-3 to TRBJ2-5; tentative D call: TRBD2 (5 bases). This CDR3 has 15 residues. Germline lookup yields CDR1 SGHTA and CDR2 FQGTGA. V was clipped by 1 base and J by 4 bases, with 13 bases between them. CDR3 in amino acids: CASSLKAAVRETQYF. In DNA form, the CDR3 reads TGTGCCAGCAGCTTAAAAGCGGCAGTAAGAGAGACCCAGTACTTC.

The chain is built from TRBV6-4 and TRBJ2-1, with D uncertain. Germline CDR1 MRHNA, CDR2 SNTAGT. CDR3 length: 11 amino acids. Trimming took off 4 bases at V and 15 bases at J, with 13 bases between the two ends. The CDR3 spells CASSAKSLGFF. CDR3 sequence (DNA): TGTGCCAGCAGTGCAAAGTCTTTGGGGTTCTTC.

CDR3 sequence reads: CASSPTGQGQETQYF. CDR3 bases: TGTGCCAGCAGCCCCACGGGACAGGGACAAGAGACCCAGTACTTC. The chain combines TRBV9 with TRBJ2-5, with 9 nucleotides matching TRBD1. V trimming: 4 bases; J trimming: 2 bases; junction bases outside the gene matches: 6. Germline-derived CDR1 and CDR2 are SGDLS and YYNGEE. The CDR3 contains 15 residues.